This T cell receptor (beta chain) emerged from a study of blood T cells in healthy people across ages. A second roughly 6 to 12 cycle PCR used barcoded and J-beta primers. TCRdb processed the 5' RACE reads anew with MiXCR; each CDR3 protein has one entry. This sample has 1,800,000 or so distinct CDR3 sequences, with about 39% found just once. Germline CDR1 SGHTA, CDR2 FQGNSA. The CDR3 contains 16 residues. The study, taken as a whole, reports: Roughly linear age-related decline in beta diversity appeared, significant by age approximately 40.

As for this clonotype: What it binds is unknown.

The chain combines TRBV7-2 with TRBJ2-4, with D perhaps matching TRBD2 (6 bases). The J call is doubtful: the DNA matches TRBJ2-7 better. Material for sequencing was blood. This sequence originates from a human donor in good health. CDR3: CASSLTPSGLIYEQYF. DNA of the CDR3: TGTGCCAGCAGCCTAACCCCGTCGGGACTGATCTACGAGCAGTACTTC.